The 25 T cell receptor beta chains below all came from one sample that was sequenced in a study of beta chain features in type 1 diabetes. The isolated RNA, all of it, was reverse transcribed, so expressed TCRB transcripts were what got sequenced. TCRdb's table, derived via immunoSEQ multiplex PCR, lists solely in-frame clones and lacks some. The sample lists 850,000 to 900,000 clones; about 17% were seen once. Sequenced: naive CD4+ T cells from blood. These receptors came from a woman aged 18 to 35 in good health.

The chain couples TRBV7-8 to TRBJ2-7; no reliable D call. Trimming removed 2 bases from V and 3 bases from J, with 20 bases in between. Germline loops: CDR1 SGHVS, CDR2 FQNEAQ. The CDR3 consists of 17 residues. The CDR3 bases are TGTGCCAGCAGCTTATATTCTCCAGCGTCTGCGCTCTACGAGCAGTACTTC. Amino acid sequence: CASSLYSPASALYEQYF. Filled out from reference TRBV7-8 and TRBJ2-7, the complete variable domain reads GAGVSQSPRYKVAKRGQDVALRCDPISGHVSLFWYQQALGQGPEFLTYFQNEAQLDKSGLPSDRFFAERPEGSVSTLKIQRTQQEDSAVYLCASSLYSPASALYEQYFGPGTRLTVT.

A few counts support this clone. V gene TRBV9 combines with J gene TRBJ1-4, with TRBD1 matching over 11 bases. V lost 4 bases, J lost 3 bases, and 5 bases stayed unmatched. Germline V gene data show CDR1 as SGDLS and CDR2 as YYNGEE. CDR3 length: 16 residues. The CDR3 nucleotides read TGTGCCAGCAGCCTCGGACAGGGGGCTGCTAATGAAAAACTGTTTTTT. Protein product: CASSLGQGAANEKLFF.

The chain is built from TRBV5-4 and TRBJ2-1; TRBD2 agrees at 9 bases. Unmatched junction bases numbered 2, after V lost 0 bases and J lost 4 bases. Germline V CDR1 and CDR2: SGHNT, YYREEE (reference sequence). This CDR3 has 15 residues. CDR3 region: CASSLGLAEYNEQFF. CDR3 nucleotides: TGTGCCAGCAGCTTGGGACTAGCGGAATACAATGAGCAGTTCTTC.

This clone was seen only a few times. The chain joins TRBV7-2 to TRBJ2-7, with D hard to call. The CDR3 spans 14 residues. The germline V gene encodes CDR1 SGHTA and CDR2 FQGNSA. Trimming stripped 6 bases from V and 1 base from J, with 13 bases between. The CDR3 is CASSFRTPSYEQYF. The CDR3 DNA sequence: TGTGCCAGCAGTTTTCGAACTCCTTCCTACGAGCAGTACTTC. Looking up the rest from reference TRBV7-2 and TRBJ2-7 gives the full variable domain: GAGVSQSPSNKVTEKGKDVELRCDPISGHTALYWYRQSLGQGLEFLIYFQGNSAPDKSGLPSDRFSAERTGGSVSTLTIQRTQQEDSAVYLCASSFRTPSYEQYFGPGTRLTVT.

This clone was detected a few times. Written as DNA, the CDR3 is TGTGCCAGCAGCTCCGGGACTAGCGGGAGGGCCGGGGAGCTGTTTTTT. Protein sequence: CASSSGTSGRAGELFF. The chain couples TRBV7-9 to TRBJ2-2; 16 nucleotides line up with TRBD2. Unmatched junction bases numbered 2, after V lost 4 bases and J lost 6 bases. Germline V lookup: CDR1 SEHNR, CDR2 FQNEAQ (reference sequence). This CDR3 has 16 amino acids. The full variable domain, its missing parts supplied by reference TRBV7-9 and TRBJ2-2, is DTGVSQNPRHKITKRGQNVTFRCDPISEHNRLYWYRQTLGQGPEFLTYFQNEAQLEKSRLLSDRFSAERPKGSFSTLEIQRTEQGDSAMYLCASSSGTSGRAGELFFGEGSRLTVL.

There are a few counts of this clone. The chain joins TRBV4-2 to TRBJ1-1; D ambiguous. The CDR3 runs 14 residues. CDR1 and CDR2 (germline): LGHNA, YNFKEQ. Deletions cut 0 bases from V and 4 bases from J, with 9 bases between. The CDR3 coding sequence is TGTGCCAGCAGCCAAGAGGGTCGGCGCACTGAAGCTTTCTTT. Encoded protein: CASSQEGRRTEAFF.

In this sample, this clone turned up a few times. The chain joins TRBV28 to TRBJ2-5, with no clear D. CDR3 length: 14 residues. Germline CDR1 reads MDHEN; CDR2 reads SYDVKM. V lost 3 bases, J lost 4 bases, and 12 bases lay in between. As DNA, the CDR3 is TGTGCCAGCAGTTTCAGGTACTCAGGAGAGACCCAGTACTTC. Protein sequence: CASSFRYSGETQYF.

The CDR3 sequence: CASSYFRDNEKLFF. The CDR3 DNA is TGTGCCAGCAGTTACTTCCGGGATAATGAAAAACTGTTTTTT. The chain uses TRBV6-6 and TRBJ1-4; D is unclear. V was clipped by 1 base and J by 4 bases, with 7 bases between them. CDR1 is MNHNY, CDR2 SVGAGI, per germline (reference sequence). This CDR3 is 14 amino acids long.

The J gene is TRBJ2-1, the V gene TRBV9, with 7 bases matching TRBD1. This CDR3 contains 15 residues. V shed 4 bases and J 8 bases; nucleotides not matched to a gene: 12. Germline lookup yields CDR1 SGDLS and CDR2 YYNGEE. This CDR3 reads CASSLTATGVHEQFF. The CDR3 region has the DNA TGTGCCAGCAGCTTGACGGCTACAGGGGTCCATGAGCAGTTCTTC.

J is TRBJ2-7 and V is TRBV2, with D maybe TRBD1 (6 bases). This CDR3 has 13 residues. V was trimmed by 10 bases and J by 2 bases, leaving 15 bases between them. Looked up from germline, CDR1 is SNHLY and CDR2 is FYNNEI. CDR3 bases: TGTGCCACCAAGGACAGCTTTACCTACGAGCAGTACTTC. Translating it yields CATKDSFTYEQYF.

This clone was counted only a few times. The rearrangement links TRBV2 to TRBJ2-7; TRBD1 is a possible D gene (6 bases). Germline V lookup: CDR1 SNHLY, CDR2 FYNNEI. CDR3 size: 14 residues. The V gene lost 4 bases and the J gene lost 0 bases, with 10 bases spanning the gap. The CDR3 loop is CASSVDRSSYEQYF. The CDR3 DNA reads TGTGCCAGCAGTGTTGACAGGAGCTCCTACGAGCAGTACTTC.

About this clone itself: An end of the junction differs from the germline gene, which may be a read error. The V gene is TRBV5-4, the J gene TRBJ2-3; D gene uncertain. The CDR3 extends over 14 amino acids. In germline, CDR1 is SGHNT, CDR2 YYREEE (reference sequence). CDR3 DNA: TGCGCCAGCAGCCTTGGGCAGGTCACAGATACGCAGTATTTT. Protein product: CASSLGQVTDTQYF.

This clone has a single count. V is TRBV10-1 and J is TRBJ2-2; D remains ambiguous. The CDR3 is 18 residues long. The V and J ends lost 7 bases and 5 bases respectively, with 26 bases between them. The germline V gene has CDR1 WNHNN and CDR2 SYGVQD (reference sequence). In DNA form, the CDR3 reads TGCGCCAGCAAAAATCAGCGATGGTCAGGAGCTTCAACCGGGGAGCTGTTTTTT. As protein: CASKNQRWSGASTGELFF.

This clone has just a few counts. This chain connects TRBV19 to TRBJ2-1; 10 bases align to TRBD1. The CDR3 has 15 residues. Trimming took 4 bases from V and 10 from J; bases not matched to a gene: 10. Germline lookup yields CDR1 LNHDA and CDR2 SQIVND (reference sequence). CDR3 DNA sequence: TGTGCCAGTAGTAAGATCCGGGACAGGGGCGGAGAGCAGTTCTTC. Protein product: CASSKIRDRGGEQFF.

CDR3 in amino acids: CASNRNRGPQETQYF. The CDR3 region has the DNA TGTGCCAGCAATAGGAACCGAGGGCCGCAAGAGACCCAGTACTTC. The rearrangement uses TRBV5-8 and TRBJ2-5; TRBD2 might be the D (5 bases). The V end lost 6 bases, the J end lost 2 bases, and 17 bases lay between the germline ends. Germline CDR1 and CDR2: SGHTS and YDEGEE. The CDR3 length is 15 residues.

This clone was found a few times. The CDR3: CASNTGTRYEQYF. For the CDR3, the DNA is TGTGCCAGCAATACCGGGACTCGCTACGAGCAGTACTTC. The V gene is TRBV10-3, the J gene TRBJ2-7; maybe TRBD2 (6 bases). The CDR3 is 13 amino acids. V was trimmed by 10 bases and J by 3 bases, leaving 16 bases between them. Germline lookup yields CDR1 ENHRY and CDR2 SYGVKD.

This clone was recorded a few times. The V gene is TRBV2, the J gene TRBJ2-7, with 7 bases aligning to TRBD2. The CDR3 runs 14 residues. J lost 1 base, V lost 10 bases, and 10 bases had no gene match. Germline V lookup: CDR1 SNHLY, CDR2 FYNNEI. In DNA, the CDR3 is TGTGCCACCGCAAGCGGGAAAGGATCCTACGAGCAGTACTTC. Encoded protein: CATASGKGSYEQYF.

This clone was seen more than once but under ten times. The chain has TRBV7-9 and TRBJ1-5, with TRBD1 as a possible D gene (5 bases). The CDR3 extends over 12 amino acids. Looked up from germline, CDR1 is SEHNR and CDR2 is FQNEAQ (reference sequence). The germline V and J ends were trimmed by 3 bases and 6 bases, with 6 bases remaining between them. The CDR3 loop is CASSFTGQPQHF. CDR3 nucleotide sequence: TGTGCCAGCAGCTTTACAGGTCAGCCCCAGCATTTT.

This chain links TRBV4-3 with TRBJ1-5; tentatively, D is TRBD1 (6 bases). The CDR3 length is 15 residues. From germline, CDR1 is LGHNA and CDR2 YSLEER. V was pared by 0 bases and J by 5 bases, with 11 bases between. The CDR3 sequence: CASSQDLSGDQPQHF. DNA of the CDR3: TGCGCCAGCAGCCAAGATCTGTCAGGGGATCAGCCCCAGCATTTT.

This clone has more than one count but fewer than ten. The J gene is TRBJ2-4, the V gene TRBV10-3; 9 nucleotides match TRBD1. Germline lookup yields CDR1 ENHRY and CDR2 SYGVKD. Trimming cost V 4 bases and J 5 bases; bases outside gene matches: 0. The CDR3 contains 13 residues. The CDR3 loop is CAISGQGENIQYF. The CDR3 DNA is TGTGCCATCAGTGGACAGGGGGAAAACATTCAGTACTTC.

This clone came up a few times. Here the CDR3 reads CASRYTGDNGYTF. DNA for the CDR3: TGTGCCAGCAGATATACAGGGGACAATGGCTACACCTTC. This chain joins TRBV28 and TRBJ1-2; 7 bases align to TRBD1. With 6 bases clipped from V and 6 bases from J, the junction kept 7 bases outside the gene matches. CDR1 is MDHEN and CDR2 is SYDVKM in the germline V gene. The CDR3 contains 13 residues.

The chain couples TRBV7-9 to TRBJ2-3; D may be TRBD2 (7 bases). Germline-derived CDR1 and CDR2 are SEHNR and FQNEAQ (reference sequence). V dropped 2 bases and J dropped 8 bases, with 8 bases sitting between them. There are 12 residues in the CDR3. The DNA of the CDR3 is TGTGCCAGCAGCTTAAGGGGGGGTACGCAGTATTTT. Translation: CASSLRGGTQYF.

CDR3 protein: CASSLDGVIEKLFF. CDR3 coding DNA: TGCGCCAGCAGCTTGGATGGGGTAATTGAAAAACTGTTTTTT. This chain uses TRBV5-1 with TRBJ1-4; D is uncertain. Germline-derived CDR1 and CDR2 are SGHRS and YFSETQ. CDR3 length: 14 amino acids. V was clipped by 0 bases and J by 7 bases, with 10 bases between them.

This clone has just one count. The chain recombines TRBV4-3 with TRBJ1-4; D call uncertain. CDR3 size: 17 residues. Germline V lookup: CDR1 LGHNA, CDR2 YSLEER. Trimming took 1 base from V and 2 from J, leaving 14 bases between them. The CDR3 coding sequence is TGCGCCAGCAGCCAAGCAGGTGTGGGGATCACTAATGAAAAACTGTTTTTT. Residues: CASSQAGVGITNEKLFF.

V is TRBV20-1 and J is TRBJ2-7; D gene unclear. The length of the CDR3 is 11 residues. V gave up 3 bases and J gave up 6 bases, with 9 bases separating them. Germline V CDR1 and CDR2: DFQATT, SNEGSKA (reference sequence). The CDR3 region has the DNA TGCAGTGCTAGGGACCCCACCGAGCAGTACTTC. Translation gives CSARDPTEQYF.